The 10 T cell receptor beta chains presented below share a single source sample, sequenced in a study of CD4 T cell repertoires in COVID-19. No culture step preceded sequencing of the ex vivo isolated memory T cells. Profiled with immunoSEQ multiplex PCR; TCRdb holds only in-frame clones, not every one. Altogether 23,000 or so clones are present, around 86% being singletons, with the ten largest covering roughly 0.6%. The material sequenced was central memory CD4+ T cells from blood, taken before the COVID-19 pandemic. All receptors derive from a human donor who had COVID-19.

The chain is built from TRBV9 and TRBJ2-1; 11 positions match TRBD2. The length of the CDR3 is 18 residues. V lost 3 bases to trimming and J lost 4 bases; unmatched junction nucleotides: 12. Germline CDR1 and CDR2: SGDLS and YYNGEE. Here the CDR3 reads CASSATLPLAGVYNEQFF. The CDR3, as DNA: TGTGCCAGCAGCGCGACTCTTCCACTAGCGGGAGTTTACAATGAGCAGTTCTTC.

V gene TRBV5-4 combines with J gene TRBJ2-5; the D is unclear. V gave up 0 bases and J gave up 1 base, with 7 bases separating them. This CDR3 comprises 14 residues. The V gene's germline CDR1 is SGHNT and CDR2 YYREEE (reference sequence). The CDR3 DNA reads TGTGCCAGCAGCTTGGGAGTTACCCAAGAGACCCAGTACTTC. It specifies CASSLGVTQETQYF.

This clone was counted only a few times. V and J are TRBV28 and TRBJ2-7, with D possibly TRBD2 on 5 matching bases. The CDR3 consists of 15 residues. V lost 5 bases, J lost 4 bases, and 18 bases lay in between. CDR1 and CDR2 (germline): MDHEN, SYDVKM. The CDR3 sequence: CASSRPETTKYEQYF. In DNA, the CDR3 is TGTGCCAGCAGTAGGCCAGAGACTACGAAATACGAGCAGTACTTC.

V usage is TRBV27 and J usage is TRBJ2-6; D call uncertain. The CDR3 contains 14 residues. Germline lookup yields CDR1 MNHEY and CDR2 SMNVEV (reference sequence). Trimming pared 7 bases from V and 3 bases from J, leaving 10 bases between. The DNA for the CDR3 is TGTGCCAGCAAGGTGGGCCTTGGGGCCAACGTCCTGACTTTC. It specifies CASKVGLGANVLTF.

V is TRBV11-2 and J is TRBJ2-1; 7 bases align to TRBD1. Germline V lookup: CDR1 SGHAT, CDR2 FQNNGV. With 3 bases clipped from V and 10 bases from J, the junction kept 3 bases outside the gene matches. This CDR3 region has 12 residues. This CDR3 is CASSFNRGEQFF. In nucleotides, the CDR3 is TGTGCCAGCAGCTTTAACAGGGGCGAGCAGTTCTTC. Full variable domain (outside the CDR3, taken from reference TRBV11-2 and TRBJ2-1): EAGVAQSPRYKIIEKRQSVAFWCNPISGHATLYWYQQILGQGPKLLIQFQNNGVVDDSQLPKDRFSAERLKGVDSTLKIQPAKLEDSAVYLCASSFNRGEQFFGPGTRLTVL.

The J gene is TRBJ1-1, the V gene TRBV19; 7 bases match TRBD1. The ends lost 5 bases at V and 4 bases at J; junction bases unmatched: 10. There are 15 residues in the CDR3. Germline V lookup: CDR1 LNHDA, CDR2 SQIVND (reference sequence). In nucleotides, the CDR3 is TGTGCCAGTAGTTATCCGGGACAGCTGAGCACTGAAGCTTTCTTT. Translating it yields CASSYPGQLSTEAFF.

The rearrangement links TRBV19 to TRBJ1-6; TRBD1 is a possible D gene (5 bases). This CDR3 is built from 14 residues. The V gene lost 6 bases and the J gene lost 6 bases, with 12 bases spanning the gap. Germline CDR1 LNHDA, CDR2 SQIVND (reference sequence). The CDR3 region has the DNA TGTGCCAGTAGATCAGGGCCAGTTAATTCACCCCTCCACTTT. This codes for CASRSGPVNSPLHF. Based on the CDR3 plus reference TRBV19 and TRBJ1-6, the full variable domain is DGGITQSPKYLFRKEGQNVTLSCEQNLNHDAMYWYRQDPGQGLRLIYYSQIVNDFQKGDIAEGYSVSREKKESFPLTVTSAQKNPTAFYLCASRSGPVNSPLHFGNGTRLTVT.

J is TRBJ1-1 and V is TRBV7-2, with TRBD1 identical over 9 bases. Germline V lookup: CDR1 SGHTA, CDR2 FQGNSA. The CDR3 loop spans 18 amino acids. V shed 4 bases, J shed 0 bases, and the junction held 12 bases outside the gene matches. CDR3 nucleotides: TGTGCCAGCAGCTCGCCCTTGGACAGGGGAGGGCTGAACACTGAAGCTTTCTTT. Translated, it gives CASSSPLDRGGLNTEAFF.

The chain links TRBV11-3 to TRBJ2-1, with a possible D match to TRBD1 (6 bases). V was pared by 0 bases and J by 3 bases, with 9 bases between. CDR1 and CDR2 from the germline V gene are SGHNT and YENEEA. This CDR3 is 15 amino acids long. CDR3: CASSLDGTLYNEQFF. CDR3 nucleotide sequence: TGTGCCAGCAGCTTAGACGGGACACTCTACAATGAGCAGTTCTTC. The full variable domain, completed using reference TRBV11-3 and TRBJ2-1, is EAGVVQSPRYKIIEKKQPVAFWCNPISGHNTLYWYLQNLGQGPELLIRYENEEAVDDSQLPKDRFSAERLKGVDSTLKIQPAELGDSAVYLCASSLDGTLYNEQFFGPGTRLTVL.

Only a few counts were recorded for this clone. V gene TRBV2 combines with J gene TRBJ1-2; 8 bases are shared with TRBD1. The CDR3 totals 15 residues. J gave up 4 bases and V 2 bases, and 6 bases lay outside the gene matches. Germline V gives CDR1 SNHLY, CDR2 FYNNEI. The CDR3 loop is CASSEHRGSLYGYTF. CDR3 DNA: TGTGCCAGCAGTGAACACAGGGGGTCCCTCTATGGCTACACCTTC.